This T cell receptor beta chain was captured by sequencing in a study of CD8 T cells in ankylosing spondylitis. V lost 2 bases to trimming and J lost 8 bases, with 17 bases between them. The CDR3 extends over 15 amino acids. Per the germline V gene, CDR1 is SGHRS and CDR2 is YFSETQ. Study observations and caveats: What appeared characteristic of ankylosing spondylitis blood was a TCR beta motif of eight highly homologous variants.

Libraries for TCR beta were made by quantitative 5'-RACE with molecular barcodes. TCRdb recomputed calls from the 5' RACE reads with MiXCR, one row per CDR3 protein. The sample lists some 120,000 distinct CDR3 sequences; roughly an eighth were seen once. Many counts were recorded for this clonotype. As yet, its antigen is unknown. This TCR was recovered from a female donor with ankylosing spondylitis or in good health (not recorded which). The chain couples TRBV5-1 to TRBJ2-1, with D maybe TRBD1 (5 bases). What was sequenced was blood, either unsorted or a sorted T cell fraction (not recorded which). The DNA for the CDR3 is TGCGCCAGCAGCTTTGGACACCAGTCTATGGATGAGCAGTTCTTC. This gives the protein CASSFGHQSMDEQFF.